This record covers a single T cell receptor beta chain. CDR1 and CDR2 (germline): MNHEY, SVGAGI. The CDR3 has 12 residues. Trimming shortened V by 6 bases and J by 2 bases, and 7 bases separated the two germline ends. The sample is drawn from a study of blood T cell repertoires in COVID-19. The table came from immunoSEQ multiplex PCR; TCRdb's copy has only in-frame clones and leaves some out. In the table there are about 52,000 clones, 65% to 85% of which are singletons. The sequenced sample was peripheral blood. The sequence came from a woman older than 75 with COVID-19, enrolled during active disease. V gene TRBV6-5 combines with J gene TRBJ1-2, with a weak D call TRBD1 (5 bases). This chain's CDR3 is CASRAGNYGYTF. DNA of the CDR3: TGTGCCAGCAGGGCAGGGAACTATGGCTACACCTTC.